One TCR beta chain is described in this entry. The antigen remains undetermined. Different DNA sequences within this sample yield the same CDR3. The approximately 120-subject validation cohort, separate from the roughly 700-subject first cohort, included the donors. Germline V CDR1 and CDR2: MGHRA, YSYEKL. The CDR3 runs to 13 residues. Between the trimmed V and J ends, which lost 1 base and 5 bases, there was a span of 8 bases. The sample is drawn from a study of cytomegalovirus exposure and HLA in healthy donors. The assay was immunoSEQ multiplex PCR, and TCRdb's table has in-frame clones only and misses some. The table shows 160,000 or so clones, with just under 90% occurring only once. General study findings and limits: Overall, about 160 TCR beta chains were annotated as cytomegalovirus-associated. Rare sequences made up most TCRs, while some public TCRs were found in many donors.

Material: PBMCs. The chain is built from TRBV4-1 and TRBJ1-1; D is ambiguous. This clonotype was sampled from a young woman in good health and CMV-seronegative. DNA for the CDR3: TGCGCCAGCAGCCAAGTTGCGGGGACTGAAGCTTTCTTT. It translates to CASSQVAGTEAFF.